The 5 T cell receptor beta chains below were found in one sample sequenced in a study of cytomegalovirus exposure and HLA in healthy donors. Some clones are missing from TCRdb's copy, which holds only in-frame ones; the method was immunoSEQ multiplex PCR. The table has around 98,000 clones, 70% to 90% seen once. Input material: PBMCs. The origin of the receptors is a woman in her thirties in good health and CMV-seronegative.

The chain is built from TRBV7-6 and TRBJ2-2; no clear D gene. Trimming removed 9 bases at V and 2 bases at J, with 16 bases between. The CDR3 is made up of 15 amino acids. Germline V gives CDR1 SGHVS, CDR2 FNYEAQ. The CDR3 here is CASFLIRGNTGELFF. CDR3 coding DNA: TGTGCCAGTTTTCTGATCCGAGGAAACACCGGGGAGCTGTTTTTT.

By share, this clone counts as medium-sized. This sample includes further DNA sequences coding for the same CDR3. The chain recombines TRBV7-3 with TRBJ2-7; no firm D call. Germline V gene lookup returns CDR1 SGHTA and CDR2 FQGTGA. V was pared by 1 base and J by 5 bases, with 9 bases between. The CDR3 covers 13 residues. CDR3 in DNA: TGTGCCAGCAGCTTAAAAGTCCGGGACGAGCAGTACTTC. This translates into CASSLKVRDEQYF.

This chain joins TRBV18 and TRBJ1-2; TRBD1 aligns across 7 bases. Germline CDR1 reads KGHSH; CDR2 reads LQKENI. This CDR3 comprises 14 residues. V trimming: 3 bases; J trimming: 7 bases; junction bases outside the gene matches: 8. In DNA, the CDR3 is TGTGCCAGCTCACCGGACAGGAATCATTTTGGCTACACCTTC. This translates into CASSPDRNHFGYTF.

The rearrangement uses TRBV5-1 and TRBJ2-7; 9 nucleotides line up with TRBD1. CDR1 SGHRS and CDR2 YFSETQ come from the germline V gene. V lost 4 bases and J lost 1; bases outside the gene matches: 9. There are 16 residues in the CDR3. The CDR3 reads CASSLTGGMGSYEQYF. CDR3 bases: TGCGCCAGCAGCCTAACAGGGGGCATGGGTTCCTACGAGCAGTACTTC.

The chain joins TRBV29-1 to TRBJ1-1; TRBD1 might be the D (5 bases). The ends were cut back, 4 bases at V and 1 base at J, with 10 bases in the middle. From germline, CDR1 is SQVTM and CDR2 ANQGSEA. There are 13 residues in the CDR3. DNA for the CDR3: TGCAGCGTTGTTTACAGGCCGAACACTGAAGCTTTCTTT. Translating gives CSVVYRPNTEAFF.